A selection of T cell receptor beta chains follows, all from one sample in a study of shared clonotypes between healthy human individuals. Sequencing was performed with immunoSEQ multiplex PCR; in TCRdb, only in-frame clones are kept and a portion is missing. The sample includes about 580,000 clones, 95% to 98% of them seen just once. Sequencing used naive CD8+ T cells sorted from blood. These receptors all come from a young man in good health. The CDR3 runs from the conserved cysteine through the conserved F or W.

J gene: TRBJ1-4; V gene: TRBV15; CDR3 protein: CATSRVGAGAHEKLFF
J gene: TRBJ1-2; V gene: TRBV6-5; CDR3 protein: CASSLGTLDGYTF
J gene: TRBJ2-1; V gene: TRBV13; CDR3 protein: CASSPSGTGRGDNEQFF
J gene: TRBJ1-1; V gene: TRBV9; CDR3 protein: CASNIPGQTEAFF
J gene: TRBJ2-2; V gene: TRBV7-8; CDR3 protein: CASVDRGLNTGELFF
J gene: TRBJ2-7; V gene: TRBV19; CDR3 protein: CARLGKLYSYEQYF
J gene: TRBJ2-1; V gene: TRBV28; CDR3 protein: CASNTTPMGGTGSYNEQFF
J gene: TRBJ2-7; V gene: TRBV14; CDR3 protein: CASSQDRVRTYEQYF
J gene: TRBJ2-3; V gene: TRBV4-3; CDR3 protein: CASSQDLSGTGDLADTQYF
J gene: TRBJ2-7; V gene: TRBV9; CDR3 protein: CASSVGGESEQYF
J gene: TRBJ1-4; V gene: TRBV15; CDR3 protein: CATSNRQGVEKLFF
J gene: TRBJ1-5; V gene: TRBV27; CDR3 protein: CASSFRGTQPQHF
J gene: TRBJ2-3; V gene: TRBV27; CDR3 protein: CASSFGMTDTQYF
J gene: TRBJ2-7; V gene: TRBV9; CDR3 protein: CASSQGTGRYEQYF
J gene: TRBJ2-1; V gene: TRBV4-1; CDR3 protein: CASSPRGTGRDEQFF
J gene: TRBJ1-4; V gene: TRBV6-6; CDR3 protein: CASSWGNEKLFF
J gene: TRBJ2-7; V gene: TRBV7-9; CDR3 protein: CASSLRGVEQYF
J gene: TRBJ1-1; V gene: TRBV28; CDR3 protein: CASSFPRTEAFFGQGTRLQAFF
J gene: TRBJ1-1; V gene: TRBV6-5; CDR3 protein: CASSYYDGTMNTEAFF
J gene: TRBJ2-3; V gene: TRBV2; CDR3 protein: CASIPGLAVTDTQYF
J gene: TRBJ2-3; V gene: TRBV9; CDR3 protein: CASSVTGNGGDTQYF
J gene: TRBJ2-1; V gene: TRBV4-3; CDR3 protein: CASSQEEDRGSEQFF
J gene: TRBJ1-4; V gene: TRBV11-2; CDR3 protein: CASSLYGPATNEKLFF
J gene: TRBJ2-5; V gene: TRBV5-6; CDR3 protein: CASSVGVGETQYF
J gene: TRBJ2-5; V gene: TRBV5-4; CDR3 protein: CASSSEGIETQYF
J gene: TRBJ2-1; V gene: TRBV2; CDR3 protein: CASRGNEQFF
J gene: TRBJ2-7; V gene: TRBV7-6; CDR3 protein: CASSPGTSGEKSYEQYF
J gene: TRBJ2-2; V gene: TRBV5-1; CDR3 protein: CASLPGLQTGELFF
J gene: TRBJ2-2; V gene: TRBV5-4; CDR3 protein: CASSAQGLGNTGELFF
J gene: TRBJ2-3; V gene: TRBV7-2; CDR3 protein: CASSFETGSADTQYF
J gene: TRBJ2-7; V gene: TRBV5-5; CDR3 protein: CASSLSSVFYEQYF
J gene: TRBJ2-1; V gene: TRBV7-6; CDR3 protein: CASSLSPRDEQFF
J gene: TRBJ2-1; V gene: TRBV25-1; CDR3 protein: CATAPAYNEQFF
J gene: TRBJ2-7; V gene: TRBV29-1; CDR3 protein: CSVRWAHSYEQYF
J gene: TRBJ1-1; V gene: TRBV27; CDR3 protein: CASNTLMNTEAFF
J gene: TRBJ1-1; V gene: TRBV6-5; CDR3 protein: CASHYQGTNTEAFF
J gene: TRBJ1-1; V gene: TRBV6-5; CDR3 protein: CASSYAENTEAFF
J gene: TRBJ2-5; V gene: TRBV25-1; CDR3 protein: CASSGAGTQYF
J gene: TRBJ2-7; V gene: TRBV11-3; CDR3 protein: CASSSGLTYEQYF
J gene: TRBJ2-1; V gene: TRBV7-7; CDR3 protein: CASSFRTSNEQFF
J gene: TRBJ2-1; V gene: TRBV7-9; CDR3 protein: CASSLGGLGNEQFF
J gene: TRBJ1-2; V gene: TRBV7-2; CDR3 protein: CASSFSRGYGYTF
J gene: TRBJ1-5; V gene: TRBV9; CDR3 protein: CASSVAGGDQPQHF
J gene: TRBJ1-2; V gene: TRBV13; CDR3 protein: CASSSRAVGSSGGYTF
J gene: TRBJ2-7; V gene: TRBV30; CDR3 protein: CAWRGDSEYEQYF
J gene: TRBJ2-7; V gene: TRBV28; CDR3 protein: CASSISGEASYEQYF
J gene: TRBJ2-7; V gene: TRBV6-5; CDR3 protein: CASSLGTGAIYEQYF
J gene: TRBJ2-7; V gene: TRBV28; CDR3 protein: CASETGTGNSYEQYF
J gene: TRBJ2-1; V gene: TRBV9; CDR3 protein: CASTAPGTGIDTEQFF
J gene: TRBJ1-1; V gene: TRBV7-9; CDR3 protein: CASSDTLNTEAFF
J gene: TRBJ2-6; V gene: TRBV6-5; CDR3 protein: CASSPGGANVLTF